Each of the 31 T cell receptor beta chains below was sequenced from the same sample in a study of brain T cells in children with intractable seizures (TCRdb year 2021). This specimen's time point label, interpreted: resected brain tissue, or blood drawn just prior to surgery. Receptor libraries were prepared by the immunoSEQ multiplex PCR assay. Here the immuneACCESS table is served through TCRdb, limited to in-frame sequences with V and J called. Missing clones are a known gap in these copies; in checked studies unresolved V genes cover under half, and the rest lacks a known reason. Across this sample there are 78,000 or so clones, with 90% to 95% seen only once. About 24% of the sample is in the top ten clones. Sequences were derived from peripheral blood, sampled at surgery. These TCRs come from a girl aged 2 to 9 with Rasmussen encephalitis and intractable seizures.

The V gene is TRBV19, the J gene TRBJ2-7; a possible D gene is TRBD2 (6 bases). The CDR3 consists of 16 residues. Trimming left V 3 bases short and J 4 bases short, with 19 bases between. Germline V gene sequence: CDR1 LNHDA, CDR2 SQIVND (reference sequence). CDR3 sequence (DNA): TGTGCCAGTAGTATCGACCAATTGGGCCGGGGGTACGAGCAGTACTTC. It translates to CASSIDQLGRGYEQYF.

This chain uses TRBV7-2 with TRBJ1-2; D might be TRBD1 (5 bases). The germline V gene has CDR1 SGHTA and CDR2 FQGNSA. The CDR3 is 13 residues long. V lost 0 bases and J lost 6, with 8 bases in between. CDR3 protein: CASSLAAGNGYTF. DNA of the CDR3: TGTGCCAGCAGCTTAGCGGCAGGGAATGGCTACACCTTC.

This chain links TRBV11-1 with TRBJ1-1, with D uncertain. In germline, CDR1 is SGHAT, CDR2 FQDESV (reference sequence). Trimming took 2 bases from V and 4 from J, leaving 8 bases between them. The CDR3 covers 13 residues. CDR3 sequence: CASSLHGVTEAFF. CDR3 in DNA: TGTGCCAGCAGCTTACATGGGGTCACTGAAGCTTTCTTT.

V and J are TRBV7-9 and TRBJ2-7; D is unclear. The length of the CDR3 is 13 residues. CDR1 is SEHNR and CDR2 is FQNEAQ in the germline V gene (reference sequence). Between the trimmed V and J ends, which lost 5 bases and 5 bases, there was a span of 13 bases. CDR3 sequence: CASSPLAVDEQYF. The CDR3 DNA reads TGTGCCAGCAGCCCGCTTGCTGTGGACGAGCAGTACTTC.

This chain links TRBV10-1 with TRBJ2-3, with D uncertain. With 0 bases removed from V and 7 bases from J, the gap between germline ends came to 11 bases. The CDR3 is made up of 14 amino acids. Germline V CDR1 and CDR2: WNHNN, SYGVQD (reference sequence). The chain's CDR3 is CASSESPSDHTQYF. CDR3 coding DNA: TGCGCCAGCAGTGAGTCGCCCTCGGACCATACGCAGTATTTT.

The chain recombines TRBV18 with TRBJ1-1, with 9 bases fitting TRBD1. The CDR3 totals 14 residues. V was clipped by 5 bases and J by 2 bases; unmatched bases: 3. Germline CDR1 and CDR2: KGHSH and LQKENI. The DNA for the CDR3 is TGTGCCAGCTCAAGGGACAGGGCCAACACTGAAGCTTTCTTT. Translation: CASSRDRANTEAFF. Drawing the rest from reference TRBV18 and TRBJ1-1, the complete variable domain is NAGVMQNPRHLVRRRGQEARLRCSPMKGHSHVYWYRQLPEEGLKFMVYLQKENIIDESGMPKERFSAEFPKEGPSILRIQQVVRGDSAAYFCASSRDRANTEAFFGQGTRLTVV.

To note about this clone: The sample has other DNA sequences that encode this CDR3 too. The V gene is TRBV4-1, the J gene TRBJ1-5, with D perhaps matching TRBD1 (5 bases). Germline V gene lookup returns CDR1 MGHRA and CDR2 YSYEKL. The V end was cut by 0 bases, the J end by 3 bases, with 12 bases between. This CDR3 has 16 residues. The CDR3 loop is CASSQEGGRVNQPQHF. CDR3 DNA sequence: TGCGCCAGCAGCCAAGAGGGGGGGAGGGTCAATCAGCCCCAGCATTTT.

This chain uses TRBV27 with TRBJ1-1; the D is unclear. Per germline, CDR1 MNHEY and CDR2 SMNVEV (reference sequence). CDR3 length: 14 amino acids. The V end was cut by 2 bases, the J end by 2 bases, with 9 bases between. The CDR3 DNA is TGTGCCAGCAGTTTACACAGCGAAAACACTGAAGCTTTCTTT. Protein sequence: CASSLHSENTEAFF.

The chain is built from TRBV7-2 and TRBJ2-2; D possibly corresponds to TRBD2 (5 bases). Germline assignment: CDR1 SGHTA and CDR2 FQGNSA. V lost 5 bases and J 4 bases, leaving 14 bases between the germline ends. This CDR3 is built from 15 residues. The CDR3 spells CASSNRAGGTGELFF. The CDR3 DNA reads as TGTGCCAGCAGCAATAGGGCTGGAGGCACCGGGGAGCTGTTTTTT.

This sequence joins TRBV28 and TRBJ1-6, with TRBD1 identical over 7 bases. V was clipped by 0 bases and J by 7 bases; unmatched bases: 12. CDR1 is MDHEN, CDR2 SYDVKM, per germline. The CDR3 runs 18 residues. The CDR3, as DNA: TGTGCCAGCAGTTTATGGTCCGCAAGACAGGGTCGGAATTCACCCCTCCACTTT. This translates into CASSLWSARQGRNSPLHF.

The V and J genes are TRBV28 and TRBJ1-5, with 10 bases aligning to TRBD1. V was pared by 2 bases and J by 5 bases, with 6 bases of the junction left unmatched. Germline CDR1 and CDR2: MDHEN and SYDVKM. The length of the CDR3 is 16 residues. CDR3 region: CASSLSRQGAYQPQHF. In DNA, the CDR3 is TGTGCCAGCAGTTTAAGCAGACAGGGGGCCTATCAGCCCCAGCATTTT.

This clone was recorded only once. The CDR3 reads CASSRSVSSIQETQYF. DNA of the CDR3: TGTGCCAGCTCCCGTTCAGTTTCGAGTATCCAAGAGACCCAGTACTTC. V gene TRBV18 combines with J gene TRBJ2-5; D is unclear. Trimming took off 6 bases at V and 1 base at J, with 18 bases between the two ends. This CDR3 comprises 16 residues. The germline gives CDR1 KGHSH, CDR2 LQKENI.

The chain recombines TRBV12-3 or TRBV12-4 with TRBJ2-7; D gene ambiguous. V lost 6 bases to trimming and J lost 2 bases, with 11 bases between them. The CDR3 has 13 residues. The CDR3 DNA reads as TGTGCCAGCAGCTCGGGTCTGCCCTACGAGCAGTACTTC. Its protein is CASSSGLPYEQYF.

The rearrangement joins TRBV11-3 to TRBJ2-1; 9 nucleotides line up with TRBD2. CDR1 and CDR2 (germline): SGHNT, YENEEA. Losses at the gene ends were 5 bases for V and 7 bases for J; bases not matched to a gene: 12. CDR3 length: 16 amino acids. Here the CDR3 DNA reads TGTGCCAGCAGCCCAGGGGCGGGACTAGCTGGGAATGAGCAGTTCTTC. This encodes CASSPGAGLAGNEQFF.

The chain couples TRBV29-1 to TRBJ2-5; 8 nucleotides match TRBD2. Germline assignment: CDR1 SQVTM and CDR2 ANQGSEA. The junction had 7 bases not matched to a gene; V was cut back by 7 bases and J by 3 bases. This CDR3 region has 13 residues. CDR3 in DNA: TGCAGCGCTGCCCCGGGAGGGGAAGAGACCCAGTACTTC. It encodes CSAAPGGEETQYF.

In DNA form, the CDR3 reads TGTGCCAGCAGGTCCGGAAACACCATATATTTT. It encodes CASRSGNTIYF. This chain joins TRBV11-1 and TRBJ1-3; no reliable D call. Trimming pared 6 bases from V and 4 bases from J, leaving 4 bases between. The V gene's germline CDR1 is SGHAT and CDR2 FQDESV (reference sequence). The CDR3 has 11 amino acids.

This clone was recorded only once. J is TRBJ1-2 and V is TRBV11-2; perhaps TRBD1 as D (5 bases). This CDR3 has 13 amino acids. Trimming left V 5 bases short and J 6 bases short, with 13 bases between. Per germline, CDR1 SGHAT and CDR2 FQNNGV. CDR3 sequence: CASSLQGGNGYTF. Written as DNA, the CDR3 is TGTGCCAGCAGCCTGCAGGGAGGAAATGGCTACACCTTC. Variable domain in full (rest from reference TRBV11-2 and TRBJ1-2): EAGVAQSPRYKIIEKRQSVAFWCNPISGHATLYWYQQILGQGPKLLIQFQNNGVVDDSQLPKDRFSAERLKGVDSTLKIQPAKLEDSAVYLCASSLQGGNGYTFGSGTRLTVV.

This chain connects TRBV11-3 to TRBJ1-2; D gene unclear. The V end lost 6 bases, the J end lost 5 bases, and 10 bases lay between the germline ends. Germline lookup yields CDR1 SGHNT and CDR2 YENEEA. CDR3 length equals 12 residues. CDR3: CASRIDLYGYTF. DNA of the CDR3: TGTGCCAGCAGGATCGACTTATATGGCTACACCTTC.

The J gene is TRBJ2-1, the V gene TRBV24-1; 7 positions match TRBD2. Germline V gene sequence: CDR1 KGHDR, CDR2 SFDVKD. V was clipped by 7 bases and J by 7 bases; unmatched bases: 12. The CDR3 has 15 amino acids. The CDR3 nucleotides are TGTGCCACCAGCTTTTCGCGGGAGTGGGGGAATGAGCAGTTCTTC. Protein: CATSFSREWGNEQFF.

The rearrangement uses TRBV11-3 and TRBJ2-1, with TRBD2 as a possible D gene (5 bases). This CDR3 has 15 amino acids. Trimming shortened V by 4 bases and J by 1 base, and 11 bases separated the two germline ends. From germline, CDR1 is SGHNT and CDR2 YENEEA. The CDR3, as DNA: TGTGCCAGCAGCTCGGTACTAGGGTCCTACAATGAGCAGTTCTTC. This gives the protein CASSSVLGSYNEQFF.

The chain combines TRBV2 with TRBJ1-2; D is possibly TRBD1 (5 bases). This CDR3 region has 16 residues. Trimming removed 6 bases from V and 4 bases from J, with 21 bases in between. Germline values: CDR1 SNHLY, CDR2 FYNNEI. CDR3 sequence (DNA): TGTGCCAGCAGAGCCCCCCCGGGACTGATTGTCTATGGCTACACCTTC. This encodes CASRAPPGLIVYGYTF.

This clone occurred once. V and J are TRBV7-9 and TRBJ1-2; no firm D call. The V end lost 11 bases, the J end lost 2 bases, and 9 bases lay between the germline ends. CDR3 length equals 11 residues. Looked up from germline, CDR1 is SEHNR and CDR2 is FQNEAQ (reference sequence). CDR3 loop: CAGLTNYGYTF. The CDR3 bases are TGTGCCGGACTTACCAACTATGGCTACACCTTC.

This clone occurred once. The genes are TRBV5-4 and TRBJ1-6; 10 bases agree with TRBD1. The CDR3 runs to 16 residues. The V gene end was trimmed by 0 bases and the J gene end by 7 bases; junction bases not matched to a gene: 4. Germline lookup yields CDR1 SGHNT and CDR2 YYREEE (reference sequence). The CDR3 sequence is CASSLGGQGTNSPLHF. CDR3 in DNA: TGTGCCAGCAGCTTGGGGGGACAGGGGACAAATTCACCCCTCCACTTT.

The chain carries TRBV2 and TRBJ2-1; D uncertain. The length of the CDR3 is 15 residues. Germline CDR1 is SNHLY and CDR2 is FYNNEI. Trimming shortened V by 0 bases and J by 5 bases, and 11 bases separated the two germline ends. DNA of the CDR3: TGTGCCAGCAGTGAAGCGGGGAACGGTCACAATGAGCAGTTCTTC. Translation: CASSEAGNGHNEQFF.

The chain combines TRBV5-4 with TRBJ1-1; no firm D call. Germline V gene sequence: CDR1 SGHNT, CDR2 YYREEE (reference sequence). Trimming shortened V by 3 bases and J by 3 bases, and 18 bases separated the two germline ends. The CDR3 runs 16 residues. CDR3 DNA sequence: TGTGCCAGCAGCTCCGCGCGGGGAGAGAGTCACACTGAAGCTTTCTTT. This codes for CASSSARGESHTEAFF.

The chain carries TRBV15 and TRBJ2-1; 10 bases match TRBD1. The CDR3 spans 14 residues. Germline CDR1 and CDR2: LNHNV and YYDKDF (reference sequence). Trimming took 8 bases from V and 5 from J; bases not matched to a gene: 6. The DNA for the CDR3 is TGTGCCACCTCGGACAGGGGGGGCGACAATGAGCAGTTCTTC. Its protein product is CATSDRGGDNEQFF.

This chain uses TRBV2 with TRBJ2-1, with D hard to call. The CDR3 runs 14 residues. Trimming took off 2 bases at V and 9 bases at J, with 14 bases between the two ends. Per germline, CDR1 SNHLY and CDR2 FYNNEI. The CDR3 loop reads CASSEIGSRSEQFF. The CDR3 DNA reads as TGTGCCAGCAGTGAAATAGGGTCGAGGAGTGAGCAGTTCTTC.

This clone was counted once. V and J are TRBV18 and TRBJ1-5; TRBD1 aligns across 7 bases. Germline CDR1 KGHSH, CDR2 LQKENI. The CDR3 loop spans 18 amino acids. The J segment lost 0 bases and the V segment lost 6 bases, leaving 14 bases of the junction unmatched. The CDR3 protein is CASSKDPGTAYSNQPQHF. CDR3 in DNA: TGTGCCAGCTCCAAAGACCCAGGGACAGCCTATAGCAATCAGCCCCAGCATTTT.

The V and J genes are TRBV2 and TRBJ1-5; no definite D call. The CDR3 runs to 14 residues. CDR1 and CDR2 (germline): SNHLY, FYNNEI. Trimming left V 1 base short and J 0 bases short, with 4 bases between. CDR3 loop: CASSEGTSNQPQHF. DNA for the CDR3: TGTGCCAGCAGTGAAGGGACTAGCAATCAGCCCCAGCATTTT.

This clone was detected a few times. The rearrangement links TRBV20-1 to TRBJ1-1; 8 positions agree with TRBD1. Trimming at V came to 5 bases and at J to 4 bases, leaving 0 bases not matched to a gene. Per germline, CDR1 DFQATT and CDR2 SNEGSKA (reference sequence). The CDR3 consists of 11 residues. For the CDR3, the DNA is TGCAGTGCTGGACAGGGCACTGAAGCTTTCTTT. Amino acids: CSAGQGTEAFF.

This chain connects TRBV18 to TRBJ2-3; 9 positions agree with TRBD2. Germline loops: CDR1 KGHSH, CDR2 LQKENI. The ends lost 3 bases at V and 2 bases at J; junction bases unmatched: 3. This CDR3 has 15 residues. The CDR3 reads CASSPLAGTTDTQYF. CDR3 in DNA: TGTGCCAGCTCACCCCTAGCGGGAACCACAGATACGCAGTATTTT.